This paragraph reports one TCR beta chain. The data stem from a study of T cell changes during pregnancy in multiple sclerosis. Per germline, CDR1 SEHNR and CDR2 FQNEAQ (reference sequence). The CDR3 has 13 amino acids. V lost 4 bases to trimming and J lost 3 bases; unmatched junction nucleotides: 3. Using immunoSEQ multiplex PCR, the repertoire was profiled, and TCRdb retains in-frame clones only, with some absent. Of tens of thousands of clones listed, about nine tenths are singletons. The clonotype comes from a female donor in good health, enrolled as a control in a pregnancy study. The chain combines TRBV7-9 with TRBJ2-7; 7 positions match TRBD2. Sequences were derived from peripheral blood, sampled after pregnancy. Here the CDR3 reads CASSSGLDYEQYF. The DNA of the CDR3 is TGTGCCAGCAGCTCTGGACTAGACTACGAGCAGTACTTC.